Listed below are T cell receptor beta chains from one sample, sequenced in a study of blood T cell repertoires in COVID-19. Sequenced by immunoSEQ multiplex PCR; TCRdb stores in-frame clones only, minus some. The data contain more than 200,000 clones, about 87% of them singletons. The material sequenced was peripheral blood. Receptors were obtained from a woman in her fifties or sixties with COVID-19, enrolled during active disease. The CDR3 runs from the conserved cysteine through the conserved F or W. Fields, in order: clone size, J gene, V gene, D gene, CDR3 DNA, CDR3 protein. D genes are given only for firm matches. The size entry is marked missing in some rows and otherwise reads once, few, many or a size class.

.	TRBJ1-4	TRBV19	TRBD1	TGTGCCAGTCGCTCCGCAGGGGGCGGTGAAAAACTGTTTTTT	CASRSAGGGEKLFF
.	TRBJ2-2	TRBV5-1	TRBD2	TGCGCCAGCAGCGTAGCGGGACCGTCCACCGGGGAGCTGTTTTTT	CASSVAGPSTGELFF
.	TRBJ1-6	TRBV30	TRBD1	TGTGCCTGGGGCGGACAGGGGGGTTCACCCCTCCACTTT	CAWGGQGGSPLHF
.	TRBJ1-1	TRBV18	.	TGTGCCAGCTCAACCGCGGGGGGCAGACGCATGAACACTGAAGCTTTCTTT	CASSTAGGRRMNTEAFF
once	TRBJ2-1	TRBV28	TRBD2	TGTGCCAGCAGCCCCCGGACTAGCGGGAGGAACAATGAGCAGTTCTTC	CASSPRTSGRNNEQFF
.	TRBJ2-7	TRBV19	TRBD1	TGTGCCAGTAGAGCCGGGACAGGTAGCTTCTACGAGCAGTACTTC	CASRAGTGSFYEQYF
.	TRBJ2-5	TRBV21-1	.	TGTGCCAGCAGCAAAGGACTAGCGGGAGAGACCCAGTACTTC	CASSKGLAGETQYF
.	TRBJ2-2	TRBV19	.	TGTGCCAGTAGTATTCTTTTCAGGGAGGGGGCCGGGGAGCTGTTTTTT	CASSILFREGAGELFF
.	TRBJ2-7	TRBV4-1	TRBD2	TGCGCCAGCAGCCCCGCCGCGGGAGGTTACGAGCAGTACTTC	CASSPAAGGYEQYF
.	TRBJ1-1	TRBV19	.	TGTGCCAGTACTTCCCGGGCGCGGGTGTTGAACACTGAAGCTTTCTTT	CASTSRARVLNTEAFF
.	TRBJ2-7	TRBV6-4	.	TGTGCCAGCAGTGCCCCCAGCGACCTTAGCTACGAGCAGTACTTC	CASSAPSDLSYEQYF
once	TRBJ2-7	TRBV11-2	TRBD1	TGTGCCAGCAGCTACACAGGGGGCCACGAGCAGTACTTC	CASSYTGGHEQYF
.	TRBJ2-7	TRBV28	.	TGTGCCAGCAGTCTCCCCGGTGCCGAGATGCAGTACTTC	CASSLPGAEMQYF
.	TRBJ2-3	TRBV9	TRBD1	TGTGCCAGCAGCGTCGGGCAGGGGGTTACTGATACGCAGTATTTT	CASSVGQGVTDTQYF
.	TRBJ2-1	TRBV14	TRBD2	TGTGCCAGCAGCCAAGGACCGACTAGCGGTCCCTACAATGAGCAGTTCTTC	CASSQGPTSGPYNEQFF
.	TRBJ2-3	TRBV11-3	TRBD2	TGTGCCAGCAGCTTAGATGGGGGGGGAACAGATACGCAGTATTTT	CASSLDGGGTDTQYF
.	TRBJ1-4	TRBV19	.	TGTGCCAGTAGCCCCAGGGTTGTTTATGAAAAACTGTTTTTT	CASSPRVVYEKLFF
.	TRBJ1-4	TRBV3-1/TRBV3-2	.	TGTGCCAGCAGCCTCCGACACGTTTCTAATGAAAAACTGTTTTTT	CASSLRHVSNEKLFF
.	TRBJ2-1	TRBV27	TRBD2	TGTGCCAGCAGTTTATCGACTAGCGGGAGCTGGAATGAGCAGTTCTTC	CASSLSTSGSWNEQFF
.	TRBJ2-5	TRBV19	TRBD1	TGTGCCAGTTCCCAAAAGCCCAGTTTCTGGGACAGGGGAGAGACCCAGTACTTC	CASSQKPSFWDRGETQYF
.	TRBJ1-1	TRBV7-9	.	TGTGCCAGCAGCTTACACTCGGTCACTGAAGCTTTCTTT	CASSLHSVTEAFF
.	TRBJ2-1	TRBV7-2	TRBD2	TGTGCCAGCAGCCTGGGACTAGCGGGAGTAGTTGAGCAGTTCTTC	CASSLGLAGVVEQFF
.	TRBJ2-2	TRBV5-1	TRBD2	TGCGCCAGCAGCTTGCTCCCAGCGGGAGTGGGGAACACCGGGGAGCTGTTTTTT	CASSLLPAGVGNTGELFF
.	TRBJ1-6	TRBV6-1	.	TGTGCCAGCAGTGAATTGTCAGGGGTAGGATCACCCCTCCACTTT	CASSELSGVGSPLHF
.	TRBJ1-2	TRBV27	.	TGTGCCAGCAGATGGGGGACCGGGGGGGGGCGTAACTATGGCTACACCTTC	CASRWGTGGGRNYGYTF
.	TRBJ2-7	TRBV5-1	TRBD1	TGCGCCAGCGCGGAGCAGGGACAGGGACGGGGCGAGCAGTACTTC	CASAEQGQGRGEQYF
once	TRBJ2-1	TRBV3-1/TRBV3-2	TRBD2	TGTGCCAGCTTAGGGAGACTAGCGGGAGGGCAGTTCTTC	CASLGRLAGGQFF
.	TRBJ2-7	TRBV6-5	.	TGTGCCAGCAGACTCTCCAGGGGCTACGAGCAGTACTTC	CASRLSRGYEQYF
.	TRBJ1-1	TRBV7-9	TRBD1	TGTGCCAGCAGCTTTTTTGGGGGGACAGGGGTGAACACTGAAGCTTTCTTT	CASSFFGGTGVNTEAFF
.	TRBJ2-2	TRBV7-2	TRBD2	TGTGCCAGCAGCCCGATGACTAGCGGGAGAGTCGGGGAGCTGTTTTTT	CASSPMTSGRVGELFF
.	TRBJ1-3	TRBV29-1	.	TGCAGCGTCGGGGAGAAAGACACCATATATTTT	CSVGEKDTIYF